This TCR beta chain was sequenced in a study of blood T cell repertoires in COVID-19. On the study more broadly: The samples span acute and convalescent COVID-19 from the United States, Italy and Spain. T cells, B-cell-depleted T cells, or PBMCs provided the cDNA or gDNA that served as material.

Original processing notes: Reference gene primer amplification gave estimated nucleated cell counts. Sequencing was performed with immunoSEQ multiplex PCR; in TCRdb, only in-frame clones are kept and a portion is missing. V, J and clone size were drawn from that table, and D and trimming were deduced from the DNA. Among 55,000 to 65,000 clones listed, 89% were seen once. This clone was recorded a few times. Material for sequencing was peripheral blood. This sequence originates from a woman aged 55 to 70 with COVID-19, enrolled during active disease.

The chain's CDR3 is CASSLEGLAALNEQFF. DNA of the CDR3: TGTGCCAGCAGCTTAGAGGGGCTAGCGGCGCTCAATGAGCAGTTCTTC. The chain employs TRBV7-2 and TRBJ2-1; 7 nucleotides agree with TRBD2. The V gene end was trimmed by 1 base and the J gene end by 6 bases; junction bases not matched to a gene: 9. Per the germline V gene, CDR1 is SGHTA and CDR2 is FQGNSA. This CDR3 comprises 16 residues.